A single sample is the source of the 9 T cell receptor beta chains below, sequenced in a study of blood T cell repertoires in COVID-19. Generated by immunoSEQ multiplex PCR, the TCRdb table keeps only in-frame clones and is missing some. The sample consists of almost 350,000 clones, around nine tenths of them appearing once. Sequenced sample: PBMCs or T cells enriched from blood (not recorded which). Receptors originate from a woman aged 30 to 39 who had been exposed to COVID-19.

The chain recombines TRBV28 with TRBJ1-2; 7 bases agree with TRBD1. With V trimmed by 5 bases and J by 8 bases, 17 bases remained unmatched. The CDR3 consists of 16 residues. Germline values: CDR1 MDHEN, CDR2 SYDVKM. The CDR3, as DNA: TGTGCCAGCAGTGCGCTCGCAGGGGGAAGGATTTGGGGCTACACCTTC. It codes for CASSALAGGRIWGYTF.

V and J are TRBV18 and TRBJ2-5; weak D call: TRBD1 (6 bases). The V gene lost 3 bases and the J gene lost 5 bases, with 13 bases spanning the gap. Germline lookup yields CDR1 KGHSH and CDR2 LQKENI. This CDR3 is built from 14 residues. The CDR3 DNA is TGTGCCAGCTCACCGAAAACAGGGATGGAGACCCAGTACTTC. Residues: CASSPKTGMETQYF.

V usage is TRBV15 and J usage is TRBJ2-1; TRBD2 agrees at 9 bases. CDR1 and CDR2 from the germline V gene are LNHNV and YYDKDF (reference sequence). The CDR3 sequence is 15 residues long. With V trimmed by 2 bases and J by 8 bases, 7 bases remained unmatched. CDR3 sequence (DNA): TGTGCCACCAGCAGATTGCGGGAGGGCCAGGATGAGCAGTTCTTC. This codes for CATSRLREGQDEQFF.

The CDR3, as DNA: TGTGCCAGTAGTATTTCTGCGACAGGGCTCTCACTGGGAAACACCATATATTTT. Translated, it gives CASSISATGLSLGNTIYF. V is TRBV19 and J is TRBJ1-3, with 7 bases aligning to TRBD1. Germline V CDR1 and CDR2: LNHDA, SQIVND (reference sequence). This CDR3 is built from 18 residues. Trimming removed 3 bases from V and 4 bases from J; junction bases left unmatched: 15.

The V gene is TRBV6-5, the J gene TRBJ2-3; 8 positions agree with TRBD1. CDR1 MNHEY and CDR2 SVGAGI come from the germline V gene. The V segment lost 2 bases and the J segment 2 bases; nucleotides outside the gene matches: 3. The CDR3 sequence is 15 residues long. In DNA form, the CDR3 reads TGTGCCAGCAGTTACGGGACAGGAAACACAGATACGCAGTATTTT. The encoded protein is CASSYGTGNTDTQYF.

The chain employs TRBV30 and TRBJ2-1, with TRBD2 matching 10 bases. V was pared by 1 base and J by 13 bases, with 16 bases of the junction left unmatched. The CDR3 loop spans 16 amino acids. Germline V gene lookup returns CDR1 GTSNPN and CDR2 SVGIG (reference sequence). Here the CDR3 reads CAWSEGLAGVAGNQFF. The CDR3, as DNA: TGTGCCTGGAGTGAGGGTCTAGCGGGAGTCGCTGGGAACCAGTTCTTC.

The chain has TRBV11-2 and TRBJ2-7, with 7 positions matching TRBD1. V trimming: 5 bases; J trimming: 2 bases; junction bases outside the gene matches: 6. CDR1 and CDR2 from the germline V gene are SGHAT and FQNNGV. The CDR3 covers 14 residues. CDR3 in amino acids: CASSRTGVTYEQYF. Here the CDR3 DNA reads TGTGCCAGCAGCCGTACAGGGGTAACCTACGAGCAGTACTTC. The variable domain in full, with the rest retrieved from reference TRBV11-2 and TRBJ2-7, is EAGVAQSPRYKIIEKRQSVAFWCNPISGHATLYWYQQILGQGPKLLIQFQNNGVVDDSQLPKDRFSAERLKGVDSTLKIQPAKLEDSAVYLCASSRTGVTYEQYFGPGTRLTVT.

This CDR3 is CASSQLSWGLAGDNEQFF. In nucleotides, the CDR3 is TGTGCCAGCAGCCAACTAAGTTGGGGACTAGCGGGAGACAATGAGCAGTTCTTC. This rearrangement joins TRBV3-1 (or the pseudogene TRBV3-2) to TRBJ2-1, with 14 bases aligning to TRBD2. The germline CDR1 and CDR2 sequences are LGHDT and YNNKEL (reference sequence). Trimming at V came to 2 bases and at J to 5 bases, leaving 8 bases not matched to a gene. The CDR3 consists of 18 residues.

The chain recombines TRBV12-2 with TRBJ2-3; TRBD2 reflects the table's D call only, with no check against the DNA. TRBV12-2 constitutes a pseudogene. CDR3 size: 20 residues. CDR3 sequence: CASRLADLAGGTGAPDTQYF. Here the CDR3 DNA reads TGTGCAAGTCGCTTAGCGGACCTAGCGGGAGGGACGGGTGCGCCAGATACGCAGTATTTT.